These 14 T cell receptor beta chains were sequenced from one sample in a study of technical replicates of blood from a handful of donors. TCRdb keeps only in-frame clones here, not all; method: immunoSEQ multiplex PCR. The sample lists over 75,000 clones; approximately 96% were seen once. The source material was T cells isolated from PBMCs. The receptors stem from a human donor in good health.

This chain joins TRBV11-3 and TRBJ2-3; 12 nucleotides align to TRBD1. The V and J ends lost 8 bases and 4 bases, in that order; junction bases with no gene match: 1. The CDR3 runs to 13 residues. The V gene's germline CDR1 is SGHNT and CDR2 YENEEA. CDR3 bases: TGTGCCAGCGGGGACAGGGGGCCAGATACGCAGTATTTT. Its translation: CASGDRGPDTQYF.

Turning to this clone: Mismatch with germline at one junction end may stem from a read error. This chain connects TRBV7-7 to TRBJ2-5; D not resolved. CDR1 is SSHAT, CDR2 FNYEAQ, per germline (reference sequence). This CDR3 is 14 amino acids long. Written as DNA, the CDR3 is TGTGCTAGCAGCTCAAACAGTGCAGGAGAGACCCAGTACTTC. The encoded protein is CASSSNSAGETQYF.

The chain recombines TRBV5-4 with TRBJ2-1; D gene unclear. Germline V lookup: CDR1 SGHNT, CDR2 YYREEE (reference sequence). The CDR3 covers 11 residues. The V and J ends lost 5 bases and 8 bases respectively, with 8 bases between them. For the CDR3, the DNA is TGTGCCAGCAGAAGTGCGGATGAGCAGTTCTTC. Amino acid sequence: CASRSADEQFF.

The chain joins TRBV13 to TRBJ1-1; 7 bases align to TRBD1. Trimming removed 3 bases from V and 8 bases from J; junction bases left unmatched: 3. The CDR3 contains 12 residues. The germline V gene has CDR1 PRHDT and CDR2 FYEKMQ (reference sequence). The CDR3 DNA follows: TGTGCCAGCAGCTTGACAGGGACCGAAGCTTTCTTT. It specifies CASSLTGTEAFF.

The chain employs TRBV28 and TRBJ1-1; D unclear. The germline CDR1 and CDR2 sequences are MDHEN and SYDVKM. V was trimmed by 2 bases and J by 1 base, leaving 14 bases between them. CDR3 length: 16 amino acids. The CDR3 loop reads CASSLDFSSANTEAFF. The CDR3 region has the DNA TGTGCCAGCAGTTTAGATTTTAGCTCCGCGAACACTGAAGCTTTCTTT.

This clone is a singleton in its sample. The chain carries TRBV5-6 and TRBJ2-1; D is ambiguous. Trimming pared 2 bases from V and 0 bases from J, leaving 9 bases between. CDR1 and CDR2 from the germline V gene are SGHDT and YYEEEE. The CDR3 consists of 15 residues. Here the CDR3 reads CASSFTRNSYNEQFF. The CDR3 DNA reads TGTGCCAGCAGCTTTACGCGGAACTCCTACAATGAGCAGTTCTTC. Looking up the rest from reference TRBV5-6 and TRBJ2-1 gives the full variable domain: DAGVTQSPTHLIKTRGQQVTLRCSPKSGHDTVSWYQQALGQGPQFIFQYYEEEERQRGNFPDRFSGHQFPNYSSELNVNALLLGDSALYLCASSFTRNSYNEQFFGPGTRLTVL.

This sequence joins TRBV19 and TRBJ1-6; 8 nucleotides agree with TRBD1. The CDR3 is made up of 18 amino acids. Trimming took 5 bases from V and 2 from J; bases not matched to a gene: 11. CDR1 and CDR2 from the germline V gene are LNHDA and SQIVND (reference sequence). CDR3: CASSLGQALGAYNSPLHF. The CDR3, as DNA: TGTGCCAGTAGTTTGGGACAGGCCTTAGGCGCCTATAATTCACCCCTCCACTTT.

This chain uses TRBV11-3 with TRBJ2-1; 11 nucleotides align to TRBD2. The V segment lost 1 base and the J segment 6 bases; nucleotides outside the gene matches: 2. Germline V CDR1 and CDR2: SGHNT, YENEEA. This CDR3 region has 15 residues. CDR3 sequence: CASSLVAGGVNEQFF. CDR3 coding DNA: TGTGCCAGCAGCTTAGTAGCGGGAGGGGTCAATGAGCAGTTCTTC.

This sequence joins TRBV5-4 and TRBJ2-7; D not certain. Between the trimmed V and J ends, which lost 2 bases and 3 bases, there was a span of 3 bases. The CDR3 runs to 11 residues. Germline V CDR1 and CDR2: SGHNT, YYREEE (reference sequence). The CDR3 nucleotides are TGTGCCAGCAGCTTCGGCTACGAGCAGTACTTC. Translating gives CASSFGYEQYF.

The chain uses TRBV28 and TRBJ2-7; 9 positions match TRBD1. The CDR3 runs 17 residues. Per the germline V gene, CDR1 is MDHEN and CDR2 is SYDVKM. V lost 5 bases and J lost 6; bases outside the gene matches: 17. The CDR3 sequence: CASSVVDHPGQGTEQYF. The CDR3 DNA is TGTGCCAGCAGTGTCGTAGACCATCCGGGACAGGGTACCGAGCAGTACTTC. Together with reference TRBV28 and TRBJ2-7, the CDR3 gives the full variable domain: DVKVTQSSRYLVKRTGEKVFLECVQDMDHENMFWYRQDPGLGLRLIYFSYDVKMKEKGDIPEGYSVSREKKERFSLILESASTNQTSMYLCASSVVDHPGQGTEQYFGPGTRLTVT.

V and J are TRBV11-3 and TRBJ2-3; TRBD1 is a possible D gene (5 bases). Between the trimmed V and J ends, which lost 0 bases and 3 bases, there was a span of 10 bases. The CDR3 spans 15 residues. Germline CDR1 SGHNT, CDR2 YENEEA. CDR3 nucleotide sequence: TGTGCCAGCAGCTTAGAAATAGGACAAACAGATACGCAGTATTTT. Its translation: CASSLEIGQTDTQYF.

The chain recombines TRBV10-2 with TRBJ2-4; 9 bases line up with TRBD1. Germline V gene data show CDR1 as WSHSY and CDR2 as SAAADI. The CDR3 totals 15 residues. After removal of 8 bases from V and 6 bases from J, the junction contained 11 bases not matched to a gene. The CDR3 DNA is TGCGCCAGCTCCCCCCGGGACAGGGTAGGAAACATTCAGTACTTC. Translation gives CASSPRDRVGNIQYF.

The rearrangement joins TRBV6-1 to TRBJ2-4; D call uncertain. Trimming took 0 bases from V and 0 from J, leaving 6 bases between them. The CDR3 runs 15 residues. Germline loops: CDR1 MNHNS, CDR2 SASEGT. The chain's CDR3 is CASSEAAGAKNIQYF. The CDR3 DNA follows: TGTGCCAGCAGTGAAGCAGCCGGAGCCAAAAACATTCAGTACTTC.

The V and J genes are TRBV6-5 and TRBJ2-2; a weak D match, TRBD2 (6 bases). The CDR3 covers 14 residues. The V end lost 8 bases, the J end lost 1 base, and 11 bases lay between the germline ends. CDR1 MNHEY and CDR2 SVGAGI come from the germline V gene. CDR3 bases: TGTGCCAGCGTCGGAGGGCGGAACACCGGGGAGCTGTTTTTT. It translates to CASVGGRNTGELFF.